This TCR beta chain was captured by sequencing in a study of regulatory T cells in long-lasting Graves disease (dated by TCRdb to the early 2020s). The study in broad terms: Persistent Graves' disease was defined as persistently positive TSH receptor autoantibodies together with antithyroid drug treatment for over 5 years. Persistent Graves' disease patients in the clinical cohort had taken antithyroid drugs for about 9.7 years on average. Peripheral blood TCR sequencing and RNA sequencing compared persistent Graves' disease patients with newly diagnosed Graves' disease patients. TCR sequencing covered some 13 persistent and some 20 newly diagnosed Graves' disease patients, some 33 samples in total. The study took place in China and was registered as a clinical trial. Summary of the overall study and its limitations: Preferential use of TRBV28, TRBJ1-2 and TRBJ2-5 was observed in persistent disease, whereas TRBV20-1 and TRBJ2-1 were favored in newly diagnosed disease. Peripheral blood alone was examined, since thyroid tissue, which constituted the primary lesion, could not be accessed. Compared with newly diagnosed patients, persistent Graves' disease patients had lower TCR Shannon entropy and fewer highly expanded clones, which suggests clonal expansion. The authors noted that the small sample size was a limitation that may lower accuracy. Sequencing and analysis were restricted to the TCR beta chain. More public clonotypes were shared among persistent patients (about 2,800) than among newly diagnosed patients (966).

What the time point label conveys for this sample: persistent/refractory GD, antithyroid drugs over 5 years with positive TRAb. RNA was extracted from PBMCs in TRIzol for both TCR sequencing and RNA sequencing. The diagnosis of Graves' disease followed American Thyroid Association guidelines. Patients were recruited from an endocrinology department in Xi'an, China. Each patient gave 9 to 10 milliliters of peripheral blood, collected in an EDTA anticoagulant tube. Ficoll Paque Plus density gradient separation was used to isolate PBMCs, and no additional T cell sorting was done. An Agilent 2100 Bioanalyzer and agarose gel were used to check RNA quality, while a NanoDrop 2000 measured RNA concentration. The CDR3 holds 15 amino acids from the cysteine to the phenylalanine. The entry retains the CDR3 DNA only, 45 bases that are in frame from base 1. For CDR1 and CDR2, the germline V gene (reference sequence) lists GTSNPN and SVGIG. The junction shows trimming of 4 bases on V and 0 bases on J, and the gene matches do not reach 7 bases of it.

The library was built by means of multiplex PCR. Reads for this sample came from an Illumina HiSeq 4000. TCR beta libraries were built with iRepertoire HTBI primers and Arm-PCR amplification of CDR3 regions. PCR products were gel purified before sequencing. The source study handled its data this way. A total of roughly 65 TRBV and 14 TRBJ segments were identified across samples and were used for gene usage analysis of CDR3 amino acid clonotypes. COPE and FqMerger were used to merge filtered high-quality paired reads into contigs. BLAST was used to align contigs to the IMGT TRBV, TRBD and TRBJ reference genes, and CDR3 was defined following IMGT. Clonotypes above 0.1% frequency were classified as highly expanded clones. Shannon entropy was used to measure repertoire diversity, and the Gini coefficient was used to measure V-J evenness. Clonotypes shared by more than one individual were considered public. TCRdb trimmed the raw reads at Q25, called clones with MiXCR and kept productive beta chains. Rows with one shared CDR3 protein collapse into an entry with the most common genes and DNA. The authors' filters were not applied to this entry. This sample is represented by hundreds of thousands of distinct CDR3 sequences; less than 25% of them were singletons. Approximately 8% of the sample goes to the ten largest clones.

Only a few counts were recorded for this clonotype. This clone's antigen is unknown. Base qualities were left out, and no much larger clone turns up one base away. The V and J genes are TRBV30 and TRBJ1-1, with TRBD1 identical over 8 junction bases. Sample: peripheral blood mononuclear cells (PBMCs), taken when the disease was refractory, from a patient treated with antithyroid drugs. The receptor's source is a female donor with Graves disease. The CDR3 is CAWNGDRLLNTEAFF. The DNA sequence reads TGTGCCTGGAATGGGGACAGGCTACTGAACACTGAAGCTTTCTTT. Full variable domain (CDR3 extended with the reference TRBV30 and TRBJ1-1 proteins): SQTIHQWPATLVQPVGSPLSLECTVEGTSNPNLYWYRQAAGRGLQLLFYSVGIGQISSEVPQNLSASRPQDRQFILSSKKLLLSDSGFYLCAWNGDRLLNTEAFFGQGTRLTVV.